This T cell receptor beta chain was sequenced in a study of blood T cell repertoires in COVID-19. Study at large: Samples of COVID-19 (acute and convalescent) were obtained from the United States, Italy and Spain. T cells, B-cell-depleted T cells, or PBMCs provided the cDNA or gDNA that served as material.

V was cut by 8 bases and J by 9 bases, with 34 bases left in between. This CDR3 has 18 amino acids. The germline gives CDR1 ENHRY, CDR2 SYGVKD. As originally analysed: Reference gene primer amplification yielded estimated nucleated cell counts. Some clones are missing from TCRdb's copy, which holds only in-frame ones; the method was immunoSEQ multiplex PCR. The V and J calls and the clone size are those of that table, but D and trimming were determined from the DNA. The sample shows 130,000 to 150,000 clones, roughly 90% of them seen only once. The sequenced sample consisted of peripheral blood. The source of this sequence is a human donor in a cohort sampled during active COVID-19. This chain joins TRBV10-3 and TRBJ1-2, with D unresolved. In DNA, the CDR3 is TGTGCCATCTCCGCCTTACCCCCTACTGGAGGCGAATTGGGGAGCTACACCTTC. This sequence encodes CAISALPPTGGELGSYTF.